Below, 16 T cell receptor beta chains from the same sample are listed, as sequenced in a study of shared clonotypes between healthy human individuals. Clones were sequenced by immunoSEQ multiplex PCR, and TCRdb holds only the in-frame ones, with some missing. There are a few million clones in the sample; just over 90% occur only once, and 0.14% lies in the top ten. The sequencing sample was made of naive CD4+ T cells sorted from blood. Subset meaning: CD45RA+ positively selected. These receptors all stem from a man younger than 35 in good health.

This clone was detected a few times. The chain is built from TRBV10-1 and TRBJ2-7; 16 nucleotides agree with TRBD2. This CDR3 contains 17 residues. Looked up from germline, CDR1 is WNHNN and CDR2 is SYGVQD (reference sequence). The junction had 5 bases not matched to a gene; V was cut back by 4 bases and J by 2 bases. The DNA of the CDR3 is TGCGCCAGCAGTGCGGGACTAGCGGGAGGGAAAACCTACGAGCAGTACTTC. Protein product: CASSAGLAGGKTYEQYF.

The chain carries TRBV5-1 and TRBJ1-5; 8 positions agree with TRBD1. This CDR3 is 14 amino acids long. From germline, CDR1 is SGHRS and CDR2 YFSETQ. V shed 4 bases, J shed 6 bases, and the junction held 6 bases outside the gene matches. The CDR3 protein is CASSAGTGGQPQHF. The CDR3 bases are TGCGCCAGCAGCGCCGGGACAGGCGGTCAGCCCCAGCATTTT.

On this clone: The same CDR3 arises from other DNA sequences in this sample as well. The chain has TRBV19 and TRBJ2-5; tentative D call: TRBD2 (7 bases). CDR1 is LNHDA, CDR2 SQIVND, per germline (reference sequence). V lost 3 bases and J lost 4, with 12 bases in between. CDR3 length: 14 residues. The CDR3 spells CASSIGGLGETQYF. The CDR3 bases are TGTGCCAGTAGTATCGGGGGGCTAGGAGAGACCCAGTACTTC.

There are a few counts of this clone. The genes are TRBV11-2 and TRBJ1-1; D is unclear. Looked up from germline, CDR1 is SGHAT and CDR2 is FQNNGV. The CDR3 sequence is 13 residues long. The V end was cut by 5 bases, the J end by 1 base, with 8 bases between. CDR3 in amino acids: CASSADQNTEAFF. CDR3 DNA: TGTGCCAGCAGCGCAGACCAGAACACTGAAGCTTTCTTT.

The chain uses TRBV10-2 and TRBJ1-4; D uncertain. Trimming took off 8 bases at V and 0 bases at J, with 10 bases between the two ends. Germline lookup yields CDR1 WSHSY and CDR2 SAAADI. The CDR3 extends over 14 amino acids. The CDR3 here is CASRPGSTNEKLFF. The CDR3 DNA reads TGCGCCAGCCGCCCGGGATCAACTAATGAAAAACTGTTTTTT.

The V and J genes are TRBV5-1 and TRBJ1-4; 8 positions agree with TRBD1. This CDR3 contains 17 residues. Germline V gives CDR1 SGHRS, CDR2 YFSETQ. Trimming took 4 bases from V and 8 from J; bases not matched to a gene: 16. The CDR3, as DNA: TGCGCCAGCAGCCCCTCCTGGGCAGGGACAGGAAGCGAAAAACTGTTTTTT. Its protein is CASSPSWAGTGSEKLFF.

V is TRBV4-1 and J is TRBJ2-5; 7 positions agree with TRBD1. Germline V gene lookup returns CDR1 MGHRA and CDR2 YSYEKL. The CDR3 length is 19 residues. Trimming at V came to 1 base and at J to 2 bases, leaving 16 bases not matched to a gene. CDR3 region: CASSQASGEDRPIQETQYF. The CDR3 DNA reads as TGCGCCAGCAGCCAAGCGAGCGGAGAGGACAGGCCTATACAAGAGACCCAGTACTTC.

This CDR3 reads CASSLDLQGKGGYTF. Here the CDR3 DNA reads TGTGCCAGCAGCTTGGACCTACAGGGAAAGGGTGGCTACACCTTC. V and J are TRBV11-2 and TRBJ1-2; D is possibly TRBD1 (6 bases). V was pared by 3 bases and J by 7 bases, with 18 bases between. Germline-derived CDR1 and CDR2 are SGHAT and FQNNGV. This CDR3 comprises 15 residues.

The chain combines TRBV5-1 with TRBJ2-7, with TRBD2 matching over 7 bases. The length of the CDR3 is 15 residues. V shed 0 bases and J 6 bases; nucleotides not matched to a gene: 9. Per the germline V gene, CDR1 is SGHRS and CDR2 is YFSETQ. CDR3 nucleotide sequence: TGCGCCAGCAGCTTGGCTGGGGGGGAGGGCCGCGAGCAGTACTTC. This codes for CASSLAGGEGREQYF.

The chain links TRBV4-1 to TRBJ2-7, with 8 bases lining up with TRBD1. Germline V lookup: CDR1 MGHRA, CDR2 YSYEKL. CDR3 length: 14 residues. The junction had 9 bases not matched to a gene; V was cut back by 6 bases and J by 5 bases. The chain's CDR3 is CASRPGQDRNEQYF. The CDR3 region has the DNA TGCGCCAGCAGACCGGGACAGGACCGAAACGAGCAGTACTTC.

This chain joins TRBV4-1 and TRBJ2-7; no reliable D call. The CDR3 has 16 amino acids. Trimming shortened V by 3 bases and J by 3 bases, and 18 bases separated the two germline ends. CDR1 and CDR2 from the germline V gene are MGHRA and YSYEKL. The DNA of the CDR3 is TGCGCCAGCAGCCACCCCTCGGGCGTGGGTAACTACGAGCAGTACTTC. It yields the protein CASSHPSGVGNYEQYF.

The chain combines TRBV6-1 with TRBJ1-4; 9 positions match TRBD1. The CDR3 is 16 residues long. V lost 3 bases to trimming and J lost 7 bases; unmatched junction nucleotides: 9. From germline, CDR1 is MNHNS and CDR2 SASEGT. The CDR3 sequence: CASSENVQGAGEKLFF. The CDR3 nucleotides are TGTGCCAGCAGTGAGAATGTACAGGGGGCAGGTGAAAAACTGTTTTTT.

CDR3 loop: CASSLRTQQETQYF. The CDR3 coding sequence is TGTGCCAGCAGCCTCCGGACCCAACAAGAGACCCAGTACTTC. The genes are TRBV5-4 and TRBJ2-5; D ambiguous. The germline gives CDR1 SGHNT, CDR2 YYREEE (reference sequence). There are 14 residues in the CDR3. Trimming took off 4 bases at V and 2 bases at J, with 12 bases between the two ends.

This rearrangement joins TRBV7-9 to TRBJ2-2, with a weak D call TRBD2 (6 bases). Germline V lookup: CDR1 SEHNR, CDR2 FQNEAQ (reference sequence). Trimming shortened V by 8 bases and J by 1 base, and 11 bases separated the two germline ends. There are 14 residues in the CDR3. The CDR3 DNA is TGTGCCAGCTTGGCCGGGGGGAACACCGGGGAGCTGTTTTTT. Translating gives CASLAGGNTGELFF.

This chain uses TRBV11-1 with TRBJ2-1, with 9 bases identical to TRBD2. The length of the CDR3 is 18 residues. CDR1 is SGHAT and CDR2 is FQDESV in the germline V gene (reference sequence). The V segment lost 3 bases and the J segment 0 bases; nucleotides outside the gene matches: 9. CDR3 in DNA: TGTGCCAGCAGCTTGGCAGCGGGGGGAACGAGCTCCTACAATGAGCAGTTCTTC. Amino acid sequence: CASSLAAGGTSSYNEQFF.

The J gene is TRBJ2-1, the V gene TRBV5-1; 7 positions match TRBD2. The CDR3 contains 15 residues. V shed 0 bases, J shed 8 bases, and the junction held 8 bases outside the gene matches. Germline CDR1 is SGHRS and CDR2 is YFSETQ. CDR3 amino acids: CASSLGGGGPDEQFF. DNA of the CDR3: TGCGCCAGCAGCTTGGGGGGCGGGGGACCCGATGAGCAGTTCTTC.